Sequencing of this TCR beta chain was carried out in a study of shared clonotypes between healthy human individuals (dated by TCRdb to 2018 to 2020). Regarding the research as a whole: A few men and a couple of women, aged 18 to 49 years, made up the cohort. Libraries were prepared and TCR repertoires were sequenced by different laboratories using diverse techniques, in order to increase sequencing depth and limit assay-specific biases. For each donor, CD4 naive and CD4 memory were each given three plates, CD8 naive was given two plates, and CD8 memory was given one plate. Blood TCR repertoires of roughly 5 healthy adults were deeply sequenced to estimate repertoire size and the extent of clonotype sharing between individuals. Each donor's leukapheresis produced roughly between about 0.8 and 10 billion PBMCs. What the study reported, not specific to this receptor: Sharing across several donors was observed for about 5% of naive CD4, over 3% of naive CD8, 2% to 2.5% of memory CD4, and around 0.4% of memory CD8 clonotypes. Rarefaction of sorted-subset datasets indicated incomplete sequencing despite the large sequencing depth. Compared with non-shared clonotypes, clonotypes shared by all four sorted-subset donors had higher generation probabilities. Based on pairwise subsampling, the degree of clonotype sharing among donors was expected to be affected by sequencing depth. The small number of donors limited the genetic and exposure-history diversity represented. Naive subsets generally had larger estimated clonotype richness than memory subsets. Sampling was restricted to blood, and TCR repertoires in tissue are likely to differ from TCR repertoires in blood.

The donors were healthy, HIV-negative adults with no recently reported acute infections or vaccinations. Only Caucasian adults living in Nashville, Tennessee, USA were represented among the donors. CD4+ T cells were enriched by magnetic negative selection, after which naive cells were positively selected on CD45RA and the negative fraction was taken as the memory subset. After blood collection by leukapheresis, PBMCs were isolated using Ficoll-Histopaque density gradient centrifugation and then cryopreserved in the vapor phase of liquid nitrogen. Purity and quantity of every magnetically sorted T cell population were checked by analytical flow cytometry. Genomic DNA was isolated from every sorted fraction and measured by UV absorbance on a Nanodrop 2000c. The germline V gene (reference sequence) provides CDR1 SGHNT and CDR2 YYREEE. Cut back by 5 bases and 4 bases, the V and J ends lie 14 bases apart. The CDR3 numbers 14 residues from cysteine through phenylalanine. Only CDR3 DNA is held: 42 bases, read in frame from base 1.

On this clone itself: Its antigen is not yet known. Per-base qualities were not stored, and no clone one base away is much larger.

Using the deep immunoSEQ assay, multiplex PCR amplified TCR CDR3 regions from genomic DNA. For each cell subset, the extracted genomic DNA was distributed evenly across all wells of several immunoSEQ 96-well plates, and each plate served as one replicate. For sorted subsets, each replicate PCR was loaded with roughly 200 ng genomic DNA, equivalent to 30,000 or so T cell genomes. The purified libraries were quantified using a Qubit 3.0 fluorometer, sized with a Bioanalyzer 2100, and then quantified again using the KAPA Library Quantification kit. Every immunoSEQ 96-well plate was sequenced on a dedicated single-read 150-cycle Illumina NextSeq 550 flow cell. As for how the authors treated the data: Because the immunoSEQ output held only junctional sequences and lacked quality scores, the filtering could not match the filtering applied to full-length reads. Sequences were annotated with PyIR, a Python wrapper for IgBLAST v1.9, using IMGT germline references to assign V/J genes and CDR3. Reads were filtered out if the reads had weak V/J assignments (E-value above 1e-6), no CDR3, stop codons, out-of-frame junctions, or ambiguous translated residues. V3J clonotypes were defined by identical inferred V gene, J gene, and CDR3 amino acid sequence. To compute the percentage overlap between repertoires, the number of shared unique clonotypes was divided by the size of the smaller repertoire. Three approaches were used to assess repertoire richness: RTK rarefaction, the Chao1 estimator, and Recon v2.1 estimates of unobserved clonotypes. OLGA was used to compute generation probabilities for all TCRbeta clonotypes that the gDNA method yielded from a handful of donors. TCRdb re-hosts the immuneACCESS table, in-frame sequences only. Its copies lack some clones; in the studies checked, an unresolved V gene accounts for under half of them, and the cause for the rest is not known. That table furnishes V, J and clone size, whereas the DNA furnished D and trimming. Here the sample has 2 million to 2.5 million clones; almost 96% occur a single time. Jointly, the top ten make up 0.13% of the sample.

This TCR came from a man between 18 and 29 years old in good health. The rearrangement joined TRBV5-4 to TRBJ2-3, with TRBD2 tentatively as D gene (5 bases match). Sequencing used naive CD4+ T cells sorted from blood. The sample's cell subset or site, from its label and the paper: CD45RA+ positively selected. The CDR3: CASSPGLVPDTQYF. The sequenced DNA: TGTGCCAGCAGTCCTGGACTGGTCCCAGATACGCAGTATTTT.